This T cell receptor beta chain was retrieved from a study of shared clonotypes between healthy human individuals. Study-level findings and limits: Donor scarcity curtailed the genetic and exposure-history diversity represented herein.

Positively selected for CCR7, the CD45RO-negative cells used as naive CD8 cells excluded terminally differentiated effector memory CD45RA+ cells. The protocol was immunoSEQ multiplex PCR, while the TCRdb copy is restricted to in-frame clones and leaves out a portion. The data contain around 650,000 clones, 90% to 97% of them singletons. As for this clone: The antigen remains unidentified.

Germline V gene data show CDR1 as MGHDK and CDR2 as SYGVNS. Trimming left V 6 bases short and J 7 bases short, with 9 bases between. The CDR3 is 12 amino acids. Sample: naive CD8+ T cells sorted from blood. The chain combines TRBV25-1 with TRBJ2-2; D remains ambiguous. The origin of this receptor is a woman aged 25 to 45 in good health. The CDR3 region has the DNA TGTGCCAGCAGCCTAGTCCTCGGGGAGCTGTTTTTT. The encoded protein is CASSLVLGELFF.